A selection of T cell receptor beta chains follows, all from one sample in a study of blood T cell repertoires in COVID-19. The method was immunoSEQ multiplex PCR; TCRdb's version includes in-frame clones alone and lacks a portion of them. The profile shows about 120,000 clones, roughly 74% of them singletons. The specimen sequenced was peripheral blood. The source of these receptors is a man in his 60s with acute or convalescent COVID-19. Both conserved end residues are part of each CDR3.

V: TRBV10-1; CDR3: CASSSGGQESEAFF
V: TRBV6-6; CDR3: CASTGWGEQYF
V: TRBV19; CDR3: CASSIGGGSETQYF
V: TRBV11-2; CDR3: CASSLGSTSTQYF
V: TRBV5-1; CDR3: CASSLDPRDRGRTNTEAFF
V: TRBV2; CDR3: CASSVGLADTGELFF
V: TRBV6-9; CDR3: CASSYRRVEDEQYF
V: TRBV29-1; CDR3: CSDYDRGYEQYF
V: TRBV28; CDR3: CASGTGGAYEQYF
V: TRBV30; CDR3: CAWSVYPFGLGSFASPLHF
V: TRBV3-1/TRBV3-2; CDR3: CASSQDLGLAGAKTQYF
V: TRBV4-2; CDR3: CASSKRDRIDNEQFF
V: TRBV7-2; CDR3: CASSLGIGTSGKTYEQYF
V: TRBV24-1; CDR3: CATSDGSSHTQYF
V: TRBV18; CDR3: CASSPSLAEETQYF
V: TRBV12-3/TRBV12-4; CDR3: CASSLRAYEQYF
V: TRBV7-9; CDR3: CASSSAGTDTQYF
V: TRBV18; CDR3: CASSLQGGVNTEAFF
V: TRBV6-5; CDR3: CASSSRDSRNTIYF
V: TRBV5-1; CDR3: CASSLEQYGYTF
V: TRBV4-1; CDR3: CASSPSGQGGRGYTF
V: TRBV5-1; CDR3: CASSSRSGTGEAYTQYF
V: TRBV29-1; CDR3: CSVGKDRGAFF
V: TRBV10-1; CDR3: CASSSGSGSPFF
V: TRBV5-1; CDR3: CASSYQGETTEAFF
V: TRBV18; CDR3: CASSPGQGEGGYTF
V: TRBV24-1; CDR3: CATAGAGSNQPQHF
V: TRBV7-9; CDR3: CASSYQNYEQYF
V: TRBV7-3; CDR3: CASSSPPGGTDTQYF
V: TRBV4-2; CDR3: CASSQKGREKLFF
V: TRBV27; CDR3: CASSPRGLGTDTQYF
V: TRBV10-1; CDR3: CASRRQGSDTQYF
V: TRBV15; CDR3: CATSREGRGAYGYTF
V: TRBV14; CDR3: CASSQRLTDTQYF